The rows below give T cell receptor beta chains drawn from one sample of a study of molecular identifiers for immune sequencing clone quantification. One entry per CDR3 protein results from TCRdb running MiXCR on the PCR reads. The table has roughly 630,000 distinct CDR3 sequences, around 25% seen once. Material for sequencing was naive CD8+ T cells from blood, with Jurkat cell RNA spiked in. All receptors derive from a human donor in good health. Some libraries in this study had Jurkat cell RNA spiked in. Each CDR3 is given with its conserved first and last residue. D genes are given only for firm matches. Clone sizes are given selectively: once, few, many, or a class where the clone is expanded.

v_call	j_call	d_call	cdr3_length	clone_size	cdr3_aa	cdr3_nt
TRBV5-4	TRBJ1-1	TRBD1	15	-	CASSLGGGHYTEAFF	TGTGCCAGCAGCTTGGGAGGGGGCCATTACACTGAAGCTTTCTTT
TRBV9	TRBJ2-1	-	17	few	CASSGSSWGFLKGEQFF	TGTGCCAGCAGCGGCTCCTCGTGGGGGTTCCTTAAGGGTGAGCAGTTCTTC
TRBV18	TRBJ1-6	-	12	-	CVSSPVNSPLHF	TGTGTCAGCTCACCAGTGAATTCACCCCTCCACTTT
TRBV5-6	TRBJ1-5	-	14	few	CASSSPGTNQPQHF	TGTGCCAGCAGCTCCCCCGGGACAAATCAGCCCCAGCATTTT
TRBV12-3/TRBV12-4	TRBJ2-3	TRBD1	14	many	CASHFGQGDDTQYF	TGTGCCAGTCATTTCGGACAGGGGGATGATACGCAGTATTTT
TRBV29-1	TRBJ1-1	-	12	-	CRVESQSTEALF	TGCCGCGTTGAGTCCCAGAGCACTGAAGCTCTCTTT
TRBV19	TRBJ1-2	-	12	-	CASSIGTLGYTF	TGTGCCAGTAGTATAGGGACGCTCGGCTACACCTTC
TRBV4-1	TRBJ2-7	-	14	many	CASSPGGPSYEQYF	TGCGCCAGCAGTCCCGGGGGCCCCTCCTACGAGCAGTACTTC
TRBV4-1	TRBJ1-2	-	12	-	CASSQEDYGHTF	TGCGCCAGCAGCCAAGAAGACTATGGCCACACCTTC
TRBV2	TRBJ1-1	-	12	many	CASSDSLTEAFF	TGTGCCAGCAGCGACAGTCTCACTGAAGCTTTCTTT